The 8 T cell receptor beta chains presented below share a single source sample, sequenced in a study of cytomegalovirus exposure and HLA in healthy donors. The table came from immunoSEQ multiplex PCR; TCRdb's copy has only in-frame clones and leaves some out. The table records 38,000 or so clones, approximately 92% of them present only once. Sequenced: PBMCs. The receptors come from a man aged 18 to 35 in good health and CMV-seronegative.

This chain uses TRBV4-2 with TRBJ2-6; perhaps TRBD1 as D (6 bases). V shed 0 bases and J shed 0 bases, with 12 bases lying between them. The CDR3 is 18 amino acids. CDR1 and CDR2 (germline): LGHNA, YNFKEQ. The CDR3 here is CASSQEGPDSSGANVLTF. The CDR3 coding sequence is TGTGCCAGCAGCCAAGAAGGGCCGGACAGCTCTGGGGCCAACGTCCTGACTTTC.

The chain employs TRBV15 and TRBJ1-1; TRBD1 matches at 9 bases. The germline CDR1 and CDR2 sequences are LNHNV and YYDKDF (reference sequence). The CDR3 consists of 17 residues. V dropped 2 bases and J dropped 2; count of bases not matched to a gene: 9. The CDR3 loop is CATSRFQDRGLNTEAFF. The CDR3 coding sequence is TGTGCCACCAGCAGATTCCAGGACAGGGGACTAAACACTGAAGCTTTCTTT.

This chain links TRBV27 with TRBJ2-3; D call uncertain. This CDR3 has 14 residues. Germline CDR1 is MNHEY and CDR2 is SMNVEV (reference sequence). Trimming cost V 7 bases and J 0 bases, with 11 bases left between them. CDR3 bases: TGTGCCAGCAAACCAGGCGCTAGCACAGATACGCAGTATTTT. Its protein is CASKPGASTDTQYF.

In this sample, this clone turned up a few times. The rearrangement uses TRBV5-1 and TRBJ2-7; 9 positions agree with TRBD1. V dropped 4 bases and J dropped 1; count of bases not matched to a gene: 6. The CDR3 length is 15 residues. The germline gives CDR1 SGHRS, CDR2 YFSETQ. In nucleotides, the CDR3 is TGCGCCAGCAGCGGACAGGGGCGGGGTTCCTACGAGCAGTACTTC. Translating it yields CASSGQGRGSYEQYF.

The chain has TRBV27 and TRBJ2-1, with D hard to call. CDR1 and CDR2 (germline): MNHEY, SMNVEV (reference sequence). The V end was cut by 6 bases, the J end by 8 bases, with 14 bases between. CDR3 length: 13 amino acids. The CDR3 nucleotides are TGTGCCAGCAGCCGATACCCGTCGGATGAGCAGTTCTTC. Its protein is CASSRYPSDEQFF.

The chain carries TRBV6-1 and TRBJ1-1; D is unresolved. Germline lookup yields CDR1 MNHNS and CDR2 SASEGT. Trimming pared 6 bases from V and 0 bases from J, leaving 14 bases between. CDR3 length: 15 amino acids. DNA of the CDR3: TGTGCCAGCAGCCCAGGTGAGGGAGTGAACACTGAAGCTTTCTTT. Translated, it gives CASSPGEGVNTEAFF.

The chain links TRBV14 to TRBJ2-1, with 10 bases that match TRBD2. The CDR3 is made up of 17 amino acids. Germline CDR1 reads SGHDN; CDR2 reads FVKESK. Trimming removed 1 base from V and 7 bases from J; junction bases left unmatched: 10. The CDR3 is CASSQGGAGGRYNEQFF. The CDR3 DNA reads TGTGCCAGCAGCCAAGGCGGAGCGGGGGGGCGGTATAATGAGCAGTTCTTC.

The chain carries TRBV15 and TRBJ2-1; 7 positions match TRBD1. The CDR3 covers 21 residues. J gave up 0 bases and V 5 bases, and 22 bases lay outside the gene matches. The germline V gene has CDR1 LNHNV and CDR2 YYDKDF (reference sequence). As DNA, the CDR3 is TGTGCCACCAGCGGCCAACACCGGGACAGCAAGGGCCAAAGCTCCTACAATGAGCAGTTCTTC. Its protein product is CATSGQHRDSKGQSSYNEQFF.